One T cell receptor beta chain is described in this entry. The CDR3 consists of 13 residues. Trimming cost V 0 bases and J 13 bases, with 13 bases left between them. CDR1 SGHTA and CDR2 FQGNSA come from the germline V gene. Sequencing used immunoSEQ multiplex PCR; TCRdb keeps in-frame clones, though not all of them. The sample yields some 90,000 clones, roughly 91% seen once. This specimen comes from a study of T cells in tuberculosis. Study observations and caveats: Some low-affinity tetramer-binding T cells may be absent from this sample.

Cells were sorted from thawed PBMC rested overnight and stained with GMM-loaded CD1B tetramer, viability dye and anti-CD3. C32 glucose monomycolate from Rhodococcus equi was loaded onto the CD1B tetramers. Each donor contributed roughly 100,000 sorted tetramer-negative cells. The V and J genes are TRBV7-2 and TRBJ2-1, with TRBD2 as a possible D gene (6 bases). What was sequenced was CD1b-GMM tetramer-negative cells sorted from PBMCs. The clonotype originates from an adult woman with latent tuberculosis. DNA for the CDR3: TGTGCCAGCAGCTTAGCTATTTGGAGGGGTCAGTTCTTC. Translating it yields CASSLAIWRGQFF.